The 26 T cell receptor beta chains in this list originate from one sample, sequenced in a study of regulatory T cells in long-lasting Graves disease. Sample time point: newly diagnosed GD, antithyroid drugs for less than 3 months. With RNA extracted from PBMCs as input, the TCR library was made. Arm-PCR of CDR3 regions with iRepertoire HTBI primers generated TCR beta libraries. In TCRdb, the multiplex PCR reads were re-called with MiXCR into one record per CDR3 protein. The data show some 220,000 distinct CDR3 sequences, approximately 19% seen once. The same sample was also used in a study of T cells in Graves' hyperthyroidism and ophthalmopathy.

Specimen: peripheral blood mononuclear cells (PBMCs), collected at new diagnosis, from a patient treated with antithyroid drugs. All receptors derive from a woman aged 25 to 39 with Graves disease.

A remark on this clonotype: One junction end disagrees with the germline gene, perhaps due to a read error. This sequence joins TRBV30 and TRBJ2-3; 8 bases map to TRBD1. Germline V gene data show CDR1 as GTSNPN and CDR2 as SVGIG (reference sequence). The CDR3 loop spans 12 amino acids. CDR3 in amino acids: CAGQGGTDTQYF. CDR3 DNA: TGTGCCGGACAGGGAGGCACCGATACGCAGTATTTT.

This clonotype was counted ten times or more. V and J are TRBV6-1 and TRBJ2-1, with D perhaps TRBD2 (7 bases). The CDR3 consists of 16 residues. Trimming stripped 6 bases from V and 7 bases from J, with 22 bases between. Germline-derived CDR1 and CDR2 are MNHNS and SASEGT. The CDR3 sequence is CASRAGGREGMNEQFF. Written as DNA, the CDR3 is TGTGCCAGCAGGGCCGGGGGGCGGGAAGGAATGAATGAGCAGTTCTTC.

The chain links TRBV24-1 to TRBJ1-1; possible D gene TRBD1, 6 bases. The CDR3 runs to 14 residues. Trimming cost V 9 bases and J 5 bases, with 18 bases left between them. Per germline, CDR1 KGHDR and CDR2 SFDVKD. Here the CDR3 DNA reads TGTGCCACCTCGGCGGCGGGGGCGAGAACTGAAGCTTTCTTT. Translating gives CATSAAGARTEAFF.

A remark on this clonotype: An end of the junction does not agree with germline; a read error may underlie this. The J gene is TRBJ2-7, the V gene TRBV5-1; D unclear. This CDR3 is built from 12 residues. The V gene's germline CDR1 is SGHRS and CDR2 YFSETQ. CDR3 sequence: CASSLQTYEQYF. CDR3 in DNA: TGTGCCAGCAGCTTACAGACCTACGAGCAGTACTTC.

This clonotype was found many times. J is TRBJ1-5 and V is TRBV20-1; D unclear. This CDR3 contains 13 residues. V shed 5 bases and J shed 5 bases, with 13 bases lying between them. Per the germline V gene, CDR1 is DFQATT and CDR2 is SNEGSKA (reference sequence). CDR3 sequence: CSALPGRDQPQHF. The DNA of the CDR3 is TGCAGTGCTTTGCCCGGGCGGGATCAGCCCCAGCATTTT.

This sequence joins TRBV3-1 and TRBJ2-3; 8 bases are shared with TRBD1. This CDR3 is 20 amino acids long. Germline assignment: CDR1 LGHDT and CDR2 YNNKEL (reference sequence). The ends lost 5 bases at V and 2 bases at J; junction bases unmatched: 21. CDR3 sequence (DNA): TGTGCCAGCAGCGCCCGGACAGGGATGCTTATCCAGGGGGTCACAGATACGCAGTATTTT. It specifies CASSARTGMLIQGVTDTQYF.

This clonotype was counted at least ten times. CDR3 nucleotide sequence: TGTGCCAGCAGCTTTTTGGGGGTTGGTGAGCAGTTCTTC. Translating it yields CASSFLGVGEQFF. This sequence joins TRBV7-2 and TRBJ2-1; possibly TRBD1 or TRBD2 for D (5 bases each). Trimming pared 3 bases from V and 9 bases from J, leaving 12 bases between. Germline V CDR1 and CDR2: SGHTA, FQGNSA. The length of the CDR3 is 13 residues.

This clonotype turned up a few times. V is TRBV6-2 or TRBV6-3 and J is TRBJ2-2; D perhaps matches TRBD2 (5 bases). The CDR3 is 17 residues long. V was clipped by 2 bases and J by 1 base, with 14 bases between them. Germline V gene lookup returns CDR1 MNHEY and CDR2 SVGEGT. CDR3 in amino acids: CASSYEFRGGNTGELFF. The CDR3 DNA reads as TGTGCCAGCAGTTACGAATTTCGGGGTGGGAACACCGGGGAGCTGTTTTTT.

This clonotype was detected ten times or more. This chain joins TRBV29-1 and TRBJ1-2; perhaps TRBD1 as D (6 bases). The CDR3 length is 13 residues. Looked up from germline, CDR1 is SQVTM and CDR2 is ANQGSEA. Trimming shortened V by 1 base and J by 7 bases, and 13 bases separated the two germline ends. CDR3 sequence: CSVEGQQGGGYTF. CDR3 nucleotide sequence: TGCAGCGTTGAAGGACAACAGGGAGGTGGCTACACCTTC.

This clonotype occurred many times. The chain carries TRBV4-1 and TRBJ1-5; TRBD1 matches at 7 bases. CDR1 and CDR2 (germline): MGHRA, YSYEKL. Trimming took 0 bases from V and 10 from J; bases not matched to a gene: 9. The CDR3 contains 15 residues. The CDR3 bases are TGCGCCAGCAGCCAAGATGGGGACAGCGGGTTTCCCCAGCATTTT. It yields the protein CASSQDGDSGFPQHF.

V is TRBV4-1 and J is TRBJ2-2; a possible D gene is TRBD2 (6 bases). The CDR3 has 14 residues. V was clipped by 6 bases and J by 4 bases, with 12 bases between them. CDR1 is MGHRA and CDR2 is YSYEKL in the germline V gene. The DNA for the CDR3 is TGCGCCAGCAGTGAGGTCGGGGGCACCGGGGAGCTGTTTTTT. It is translated as CASSEVGGTGELFF.

This clonotype was seen ten or more times. This chain connects TRBV20-1 to TRBJ2-1; 12 positions match TRBD2. Looked up from germline, CDR1 is DFQATT and CDR2 is SNEGSKA (reference sequence). This CDR3 region has 15 residues. V shed 3 bases and J 2 bases; nucleotides not matched to a gene: 2. The CDR3 coding sequence is TGCAGTGCTAGCCGGACTAGCGGGACCTACAATGAGCAGTTCTTC. Protein product: CSASRTSGTYNEQFF.

This clonotype was seen once. A much larger clone is a single base away; this may be a read error. The chain combines TRBV6-1 with TRBJ2-7, with unresolved D. The CDR3 length is 14 residues. V lost 6 bases, J lost 3 bases, and 15 bases lay in between. Germline V gene sequence: CDR1 MNHNS, CDR2 SASEGT. The CDR3 nucleotides are TGTGCCAGCAGCCAGCGAGAAGCCTTCTACGAGCAGTACTTC. Translation gives CASSQREAFYEQYF.

This clonotype has more than one count but fewer than ten. A far larger clone is one nucleotide away, so this likely arose from a read error. CDR3 coding DNA: TGTGCCAGCAGTGTAGGGGCCATTGAGCAGTACTTC. This encodes CASSVGAIEQYF. The chain joins TRBV2 to TRBJ2-7, with D perhaps TRBD1 (5 bases). CDR1 and CDR2 (germline): SNHLY, FYNNEI. V was clipped by 4 bases and J by 7 bases, with 11 bases between them. The CDR3 totals 12 residues.

The rearrangement uses TRBV28 and TRBJ2-1; D possibly matches TRBD1 or TRBD2 (6 bases each). Deletions cut 5 bases from V and 9 bases from J, with 11 bases between. CDR3 length: 12 amino acids. Looked up from germline, CDR1 is MDHEN and CDR2 is SYDVKM. The CDR3 spells CASSGGRGEQFF. The CDR3 region has the DNA TGTGCCAGCAGTGGGGGGCGGGGTGAGCAGTTCTTC.

This clonotype showed up many times. This chain links TRBV29-1 with TRBJ1-1, with TRBD1 matching over 9 bases. Unmatched junction bases numbered 3, after V lost 7 bases and J lost 0 bases. This CDR3 comprises 13 residues. Germline CDR1 and CDR2: SQVTM and ANQGSEA. CDR3 protein: CSAGDRVNTEAFF. In DNA, the CDR3 is TGCAGCGCAGGGGACAGGGTGAACACTGAAGCTTTCTTT.

This clonotype came up many times. The V gene is TRBV28, the J gene TRBJ1-5, with D maybe TRBD1 (6 bases). CDR1 MDHEN and CDR2 SYDVKM come from the germline V gene. Deletions cut 7 bases from V and 2 bases from J, with 15 bases between. CDR3 length equals 15 residues. The CDR3 DNA follows: TGTGCCAGCACCACCCGGGGGGGCGGCAATCAGCCCCAGCATTTT. This gives the protein CASTTRGGGNQPQHF.

This clonotype appeared a single time. CDR3 DNA sequence: TGTGCCTGGATAAAGTTGGAGAGGGCTTTCTTT. Translated: CAWIKLERAFF. The chain couples TRBV30 to TRBJ1-1, with D unresolved. From germline, CDR1 is GTSNPN and CDR2 SVGIG (reference sequence). Deletions cut 4 bases from V and 11 bases from J, with 14 bases between. The CDR3 is made up of 11 amino acids.

This clonotype was detected a few times. The V gene is TRBV5-5, the J gene TRBJ1-6; no clear D. The CDR3 extends over 15 amino acids. Trimming removed 2 bases at V and 3 bases at J, with 9 bases between. The germline V gene has CDR1 SGHKS and CDR2 YYEKEE (reference sequence). DNA of the CDR3: TGTGCCAGCAGCTTTGTCGGTAACTATAATTCACCCCTCCACTTT. Translating it yields CASSFVGNYNSPLHF. Full variable domain (remainder filled in from reference TRBV5-5 and TRBJ1-6): DAGVTQSPTHLIKTRGQQVTLRCSPISGHKSVSWYQQVLGQGPQFIFQYYEKEERGRGNFPDRFSARQFPNYSSELNVNALLLGDSALYLCASSFVGNYNSPLHFGNGTRLTVT.

In its sample, this clonotype was seen many times. V and J are TRBV6-2 or TRBV6-3 and TRBJ2-3; possible D gene TRBD2, 7 bases. Germline values: CDR1 MNHEY, CDR2 SVGEGT. The V end lost 6 bases, the J end lost 4 bases, and 23 bases lay between the germline ends. This CDR3 has 17 amino acids. CDR3 sequence (DNA): TGTGCCAGCAGCCGGAGGGGGGGGGGAAGTCGGGCAGATACGCAGTATTTT. Amino acid sequence: CASSRRGGGSRADTQYF.

The rearrangement uses TRBV6-1 and TRBJ2-7, with 7 nucleotides matching TRBD2. The germline gives CDR1 MNHNS, CDR2 SASEGT. The CDR3 contains 15 residues. V shed 10 bases, J shed 2 bases, and the junction held 14 bases outside the gene matches. The CDR3, as DNA: TGTGCCACCAAAATGTATACGGGGGGTACCTACGAGCAGTACTTC. Translated, it gives CATKMYTGGTYEQYF.

The sample holds many counts of this clonotype. The gene calls are TRBV3-1 and TRBJ1-5; D is perhaps TRBD1 (5 bases). CDR1 and CDR2 (germline): LGHDT, YNNKEL (reference sequence). Trimming left V 4 bases short and J 6 bases short, with 16 bases between. There are 15 residues in the CDR3. CDR3 amino acids: CASSLGHPGPQPQHF. In DNA form, the CDR3 reads TGTGCCAGCAGCCTCGGACACCCAGGACCTCAGCCCCAGCATTTT.

This clonotype was seen more than once but under ten times. The rearrangement links TRBV7-9 to TRBJ2-1, with 9 bases fitting TRBD2. In germline, CDR1 is SEHNR, CDR2 FQNEAQ (reference sequence). Germline trimming cut 4 bases from V and 7 bases from J; bases unmatched to any gene: 14. This CDR3 has 17 residues. Here the CDR3 reads CASSSSKRTSALNEQFF. Written as DNA, the CDR3 is TGTGCCAGCAGCTCGTCTAAAAGGACTAGCGCCCTTAATGAGCAGTTCTTC.

This clonotype occurred many times. V and J are TRBV12-5 and TRBJ1-1; D remains ambiguous. The germline V gene has CDR1 LGHNT and CDR2 FRNRAP. V gave up 3 bases and J gave up 1 base, with 9 bases separating them. CDR3 length equals 14 residues. CDR3 region: CASGFDAWNTEAFF. The CDR3 DNA sequence: TGTGCTAGTGGTTTCGATGCTTGGAACACTGAAGCTTTCTTT.

V usage is TRBV2 and J usage is TRBJ1-2; TRBD1 aligns across 11 bases. This CDR3 is 14 amino acids long. Germline trimming cut 6 bases from V and 5 bases from J; bases unmatched to any gene: 5. Germline lookup yields CDR1 SNHLY and CDR2 FYNNEI. The DNA of the CDR3 is TGTGCCAGCAGCGGGACAGGGGGGCGATATGGCTACACCTTC. This sequence encodes CASSGTGGRYGYTF.

This sequence joins TRBV4-2 and TRBJ1-2; a weak D match, TRBD1 (5 bases). Trimming took off 1 base at V and 2 bases at J, with 8 bases between the two ends. The CDR3 is made up of 14 amino acids. The V gene's germline CDR1 is LGHNA and CDR2 YNFKEQ. This chain's CDR3 is CASSQGQLNYGYTF. DNA of the CDR3: TGTGCCAGCAGCCAAGGACAGCTAAACTATGGCTACACCTTC.